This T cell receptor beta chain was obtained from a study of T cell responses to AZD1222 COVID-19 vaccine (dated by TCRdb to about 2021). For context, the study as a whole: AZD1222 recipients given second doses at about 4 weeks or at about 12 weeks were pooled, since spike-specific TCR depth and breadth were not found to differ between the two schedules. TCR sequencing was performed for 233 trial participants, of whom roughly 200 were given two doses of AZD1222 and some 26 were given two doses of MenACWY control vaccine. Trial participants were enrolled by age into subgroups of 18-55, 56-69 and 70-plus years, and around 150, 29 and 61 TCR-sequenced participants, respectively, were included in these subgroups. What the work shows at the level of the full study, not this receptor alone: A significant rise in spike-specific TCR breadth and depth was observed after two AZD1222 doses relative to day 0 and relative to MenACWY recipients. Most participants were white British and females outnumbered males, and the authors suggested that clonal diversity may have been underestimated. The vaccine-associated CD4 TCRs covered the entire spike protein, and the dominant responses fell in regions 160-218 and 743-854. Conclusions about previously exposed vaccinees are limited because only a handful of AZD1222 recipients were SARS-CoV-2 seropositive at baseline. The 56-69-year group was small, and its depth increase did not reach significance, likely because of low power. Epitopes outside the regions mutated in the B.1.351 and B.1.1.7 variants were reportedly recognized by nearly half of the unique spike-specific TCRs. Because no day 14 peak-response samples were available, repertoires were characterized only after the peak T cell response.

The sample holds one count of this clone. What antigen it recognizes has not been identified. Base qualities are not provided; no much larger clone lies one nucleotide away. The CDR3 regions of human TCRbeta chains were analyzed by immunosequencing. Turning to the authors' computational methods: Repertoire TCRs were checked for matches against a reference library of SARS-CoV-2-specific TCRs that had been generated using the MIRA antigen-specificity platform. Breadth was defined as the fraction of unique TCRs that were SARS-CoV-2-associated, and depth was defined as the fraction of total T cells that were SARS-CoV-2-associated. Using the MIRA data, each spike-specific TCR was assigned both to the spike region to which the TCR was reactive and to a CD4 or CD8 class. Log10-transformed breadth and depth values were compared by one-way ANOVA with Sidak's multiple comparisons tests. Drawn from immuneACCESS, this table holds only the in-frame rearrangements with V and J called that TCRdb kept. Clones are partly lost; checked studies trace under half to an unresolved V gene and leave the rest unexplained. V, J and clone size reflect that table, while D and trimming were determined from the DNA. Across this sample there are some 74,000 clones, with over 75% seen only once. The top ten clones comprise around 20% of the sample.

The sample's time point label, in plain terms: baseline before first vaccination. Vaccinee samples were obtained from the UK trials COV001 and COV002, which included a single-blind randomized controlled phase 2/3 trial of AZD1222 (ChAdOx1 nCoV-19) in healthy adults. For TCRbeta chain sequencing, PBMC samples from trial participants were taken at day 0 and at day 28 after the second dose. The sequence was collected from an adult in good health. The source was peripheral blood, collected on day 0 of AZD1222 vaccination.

The bases are TGTGCCAGCAGCCATCGACTAGCTTCGAACACAGATACGCAGTATTTT. This is translated as CASSHRLASNTDTQYF. The chain was built from TRBV5-4 and TRBJ2-3, and TRBD2 aligns with 7 junction nucleotides. From the germline V gene (reference sequence), CDR1 is SGHNT and CDR2 is YYREEE. Including the terminal cysteine and phenylalanine, the CDR3 comprises 16 residues. CDR3 DNA is the only sequence kept; it has 48 bases, read in frame from the first base. Clipping removes 4 bases from V and 2 bases from J, with 10 as the unmatched junction base count. Outside the CDR3, residues come from the reference TRBV5-4 and TRBJ2-3 proteins, so the full variable domain is: ETGVTQSPTHLIKTRGQQVTLRCSSQSGHNTVSWYQQALGQGPQFIFQYYREEENGRGNFPPRFSGLQFPNYSSELNVNALELDDSALYLCASSHRLASNTDTQYFGPGTRLTVL.